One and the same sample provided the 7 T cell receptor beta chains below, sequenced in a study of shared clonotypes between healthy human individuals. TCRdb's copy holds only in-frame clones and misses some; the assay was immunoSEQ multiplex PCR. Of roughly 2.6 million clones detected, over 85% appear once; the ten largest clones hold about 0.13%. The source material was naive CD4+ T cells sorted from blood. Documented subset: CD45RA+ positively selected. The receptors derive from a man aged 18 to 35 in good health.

CDR3 nucleotide sequence: TGTGCCAGCAGCGAAGACAGGGGGTTTCAGCCCCAGCATTTT. Amino acid sequence: CASSEDRGFQPQHF. The chain is built from TRBV5-8 and TRBJ1-5, with TRBD1 identical over 9 bases. CDR1 SGHTS and CDR2 YDEGEE come from the germline V gene. After removal of 4 bases from V and 6 bases from J, the junction contained 5 bases not matched to a gene. The CDR3 consists of 14 residues.

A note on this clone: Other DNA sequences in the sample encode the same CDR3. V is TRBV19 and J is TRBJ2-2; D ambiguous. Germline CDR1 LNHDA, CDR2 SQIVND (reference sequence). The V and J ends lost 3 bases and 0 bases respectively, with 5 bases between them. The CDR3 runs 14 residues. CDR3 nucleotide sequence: TGTGCCAGTAGTATCAAAGCGAACACCGGGGAGCTGTTTTTT. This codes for CASSIKANTGELFF.

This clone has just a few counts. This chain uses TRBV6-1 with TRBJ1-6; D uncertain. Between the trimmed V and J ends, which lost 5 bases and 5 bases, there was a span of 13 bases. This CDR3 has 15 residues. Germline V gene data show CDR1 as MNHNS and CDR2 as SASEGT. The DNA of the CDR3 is TGTGCCAGCAGTACCATGGGCAGCCATAATTCACCCCTCCACTTT. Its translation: CASSTMGSHNSPLHF.

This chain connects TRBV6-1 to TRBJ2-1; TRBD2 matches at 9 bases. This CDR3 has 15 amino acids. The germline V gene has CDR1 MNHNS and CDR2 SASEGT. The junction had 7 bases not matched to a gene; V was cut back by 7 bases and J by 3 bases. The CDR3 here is CASTQTSGHYNEQFF. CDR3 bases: TGTGCCAGCACCCAGACTAGCGGCCACTACAATGAGCAGTTCTTC.

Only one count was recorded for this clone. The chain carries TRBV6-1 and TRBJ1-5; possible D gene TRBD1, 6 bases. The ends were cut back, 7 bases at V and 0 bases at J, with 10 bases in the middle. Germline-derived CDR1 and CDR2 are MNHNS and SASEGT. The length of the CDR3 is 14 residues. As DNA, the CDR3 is TGTGCCAGCACGGCACAGGGTAGCAATCAGCCCCAGCATTTT. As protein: CASTAQGSNQPQHF.

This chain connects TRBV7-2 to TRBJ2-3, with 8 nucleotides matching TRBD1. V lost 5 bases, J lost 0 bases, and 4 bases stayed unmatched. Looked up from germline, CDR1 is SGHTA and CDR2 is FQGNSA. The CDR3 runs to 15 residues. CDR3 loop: CASSPDRASTDTQYF. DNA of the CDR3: TGTGCCAGCAGCCCGGACAGGGCTAGCACAGATACGCAGTATTTT.

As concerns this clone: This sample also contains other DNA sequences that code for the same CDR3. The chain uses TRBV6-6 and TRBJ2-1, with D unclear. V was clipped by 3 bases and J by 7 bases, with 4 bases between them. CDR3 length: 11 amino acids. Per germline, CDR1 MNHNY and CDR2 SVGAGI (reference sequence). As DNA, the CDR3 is TGTGCCAGCAGTTATGGTAATGAGCAGTTCTTC. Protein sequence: CASSYGNEQFF.